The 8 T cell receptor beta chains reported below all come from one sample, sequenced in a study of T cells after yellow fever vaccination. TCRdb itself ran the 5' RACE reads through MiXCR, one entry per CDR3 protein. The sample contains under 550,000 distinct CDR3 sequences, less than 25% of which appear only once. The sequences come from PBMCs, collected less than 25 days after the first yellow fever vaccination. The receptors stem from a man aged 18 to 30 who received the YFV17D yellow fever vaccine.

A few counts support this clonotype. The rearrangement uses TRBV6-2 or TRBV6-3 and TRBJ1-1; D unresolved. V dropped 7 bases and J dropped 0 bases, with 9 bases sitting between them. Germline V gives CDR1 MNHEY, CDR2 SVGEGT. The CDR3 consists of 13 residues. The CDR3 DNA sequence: TGTGCCAGCAACACAGTTATGAACACTGAAGCTTTCTTT. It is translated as CASNTVMNTEAFF.

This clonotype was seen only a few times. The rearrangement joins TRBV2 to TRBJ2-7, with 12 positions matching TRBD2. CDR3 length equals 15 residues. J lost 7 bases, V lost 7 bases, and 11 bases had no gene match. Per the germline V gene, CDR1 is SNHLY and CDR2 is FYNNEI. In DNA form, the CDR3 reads TGTGCCAGCAATCGACTAGCGGGGGTTGGTGGGGAGCAGTACTTC. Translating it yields CASNRLAGVGGEQYF.

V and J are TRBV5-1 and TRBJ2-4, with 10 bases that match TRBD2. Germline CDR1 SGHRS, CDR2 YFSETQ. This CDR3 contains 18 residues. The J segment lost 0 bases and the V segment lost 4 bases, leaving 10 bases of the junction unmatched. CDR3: CASSGGRTSGLAKNIQYF. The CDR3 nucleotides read TGCGCCAGCAGCGGGGGGCGGACTAGCGGACTAGCCAAAAACATTCAGTACTTC.

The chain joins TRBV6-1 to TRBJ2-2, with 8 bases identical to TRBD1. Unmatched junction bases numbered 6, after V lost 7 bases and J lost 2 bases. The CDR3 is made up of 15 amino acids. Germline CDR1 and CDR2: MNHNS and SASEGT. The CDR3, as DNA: TGTGCCAGCAAAGAACAGGGGGTAAACACCGGGGAGCTGTTTTTT. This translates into CASKEQGVNTGELFF.

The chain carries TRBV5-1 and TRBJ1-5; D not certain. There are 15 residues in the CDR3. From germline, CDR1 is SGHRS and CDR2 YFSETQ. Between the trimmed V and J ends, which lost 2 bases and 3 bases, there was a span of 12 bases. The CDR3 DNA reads TGCGCCAGCAGCTTAAGCTCAAGCCCCAATCAGCCCCAGCATTTT. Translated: CASSLSSSPNQPQHF.

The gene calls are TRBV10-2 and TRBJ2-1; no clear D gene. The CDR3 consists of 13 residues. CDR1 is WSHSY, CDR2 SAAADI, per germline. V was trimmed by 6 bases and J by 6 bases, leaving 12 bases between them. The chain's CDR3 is CASREASSNEQFF. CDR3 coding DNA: TGCGCCAGCAGGGAAGCTAGTAGCAATGAGCAGTTCTTC.

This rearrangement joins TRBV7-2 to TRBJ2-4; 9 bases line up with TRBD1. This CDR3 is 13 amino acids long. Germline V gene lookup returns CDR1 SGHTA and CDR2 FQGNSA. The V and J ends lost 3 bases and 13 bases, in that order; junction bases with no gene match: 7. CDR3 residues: CASSLSGQGFQYF. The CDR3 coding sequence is TGTGCCAGCAGCTTGTCCGGACAGGGGTTCCAGTACTTC.

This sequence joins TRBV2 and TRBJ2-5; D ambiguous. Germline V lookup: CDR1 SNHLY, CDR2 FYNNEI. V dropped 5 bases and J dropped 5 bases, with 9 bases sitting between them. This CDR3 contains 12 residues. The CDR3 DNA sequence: TGTGCCAGCAGTAAAGGATCGGAGACCCAGTACTTC. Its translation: CASSKGSETQYF.